These T cell receptor beta chains were read from a single sample in a study of shared clonotypes between healthy human individuals. Here immunoSEQ multiplex PCR was the method, and the copy in TCRdb shows in-frame clones only, minus some. This table holds roughly 2,000,000 clones, 80% to 95% found once. Sequencing used naive CD8+ T cells from PBMCs. Receptor source: a man aged 18 to 29 in good health. Some clones in this sample may be carry-over from other donors' samples. The CDR3 runs from the conserved cysteine through the conserved F or W. A D gene is named only where the DNA matches it firmly.

d_gene,j_gene,v_gene,CDR3aa,CDR3nt
TRBD1,TRBJ2-7,TRBV5-4,CASTRDSTYEQYF,TGTGCCAGCACCCGGGACAGCACCTACGAGCAGTACTTC
TRBD1,TRBJ1-5,TRBV7-9,CASSFLQGGTDNQPQHF,TGTGCCAGCAGCTTCCTTCAGGGGGGTACAGACAATCAGCCCCAGCATTTT
NA,TRBJ2-3,TRBV4-1,CASSPTTRATDTQYF,TGCGCCAGCAGCCCCACCACAAGGGCCACAGATACGCAGTATTTT
NA,TRBJ1-1,TRBV7-3,CASSYLQGVMNTEAFF,TGTGCCAGCAGCTATTTACAGGGAGTAATGAACACTGAAGCTTTCTTT
TRBD2,TRBJ2-3,TRBV28,CASSLSSRELDTQYF,TGTGCCAGCAGTTTATCTTCGCGGGAGTTAGATACGCAGTATTTT
TRBD2,TRBJ2-1,TRBV7-9,CASSLGGSGRVGNEQFF,TGTGCCAGCAGCTTAGGAGGTAGCGGGAGGGTCGGTAATGAGCAGTTCTTC
NA,TRBJ1-4,TRBV19,CASRDLQGPTNEKLFF,TGTGCCAGTAGAGACCTCCAGGGGCCAACTAATGAAAAACTGTTTTTT
TRBD1,TRBJ2-7,TRBV5-1,CASSPNRQGKGEQYF,TGCGCCAGCAGCCCAAACCGACAGGGGAAGGGCGAGCAGTACTTC
TRBD2,TRBJ2-5,TRBV7-9,CASTPQGVAGEETQYF,TGTGCCAGCACCCCCCAAGGTGTAGCGGGAGAAGAGACCCAGTACTTC
TRBD1,TRBJ2-7,TRBV7-8,CASSSGTGNEQYF,TGTGCCAGCAGCTCGGGGACAGGGAACGAGCAGTACTTC
TRBD2,TRBJ2-7,TRBV7-8,CASSGGKSGRVHEQYF,TGTGCCAGCAGCGGGGGCAAGAGCGGGAGGGTCCACGAGCAGTACTTC
NA,TRBJ2-1,TRBV7-8,CASSLVVFVSWGVPSQYNEQFF,TGTGCCAGCAGCTTAGTTGTCTTTGTCTCTTGGGGGGTGCCGTCCCAGTACAATGAGCAGTTCTTC
TRBD1,TRBJ1-4,TRBV4-2,CASSQVLGQTRTNEKLFF,TGTGCCAGCAGCCAAGTTCTGGGACAGACTCGAACTAATGAAAAACTGTTTTTT
NA,TRBJ2-2,TRBV13,CASSLGRPETGELFF,TGTGCCAGCAGCTTGGGCAGACCAGAAACCGGGGAGCTGTTTTTT